The clone carrying this T cell receptor (beta chain) was recorded many times. Its antigen is currently unknown. This entry belongs to a study of T cells after yellow fever vaccination. The study, taken as a whole, reports: Reappearance after the booster was observed for most primary-vaccination clones (about 97% CD4, about 86% CD8). Of the clonotypes, a small share occurred in both CD4 and CD8 compartments.

TCRdb re-called the 5' RACE reads with MiXCR, one entry per CDR3 protein. The sample shows about 260,000 distinct CDR3 sequences, 3.6% of them seen only once. V was trimmed by 5 bases and J by 0 bases, leaving 11 bases between them. The CDR3 has 14 amino acids. Germline loops: CDR1 SGHAT, CDR2 FQNNGV. The rearrangement links TRBV11-2 to TRBJ2-7, with D tentatively TRBD1 (5 bases). This sequence originates from a man aged 18 to 30 who received the YFV17D yellow fever vaccine. The sample here was PBMCs, taken 15 days after the yellow fever booster vaccination. The CDR3 loop reads CASSPGHDSYEQYF. In DNA form, the CDR3 reads TGTGCCAGCAGCCCAGGACACGACTCCTACGAGCAGTACTTC.